This T cell receptor (beta chain) emerged from a study of T cells in Graves' hyperthyroidism and ophthalmopathy. As for the study in general: Peripheral blood sampling occurred at initial diagnosis, before any treatment. The study's findings and limits: Ophthalmopathy stood apart from stable hyperthyroidism in a 13 V-J model. Most thyroid clonotypes that were expanded above 0.001 also turned up in blood.

Recently diagnosed hyperthyroidism of less than 2 months' duration affected patients aged 18 to 65. V gave up 1 base and J gave up 8 bases, with 12 bases separating them. This CDR3 is 14 amino acids long. At least ten counts were recorded for this clonotype. Its cognate antigen is unknown. RNA transcripts gave rise to amplified TCR beta CDR3 regions. A first-round RT-PCR of the TCR CDR3 used the HTBI primer set. TCRdb re-derived calls from the multiplex PCR reads in MiXCR, one entry per CDR3 protein. The data show around 350,000 distinct CDR3 sequences, around 25% seen once. This clonotype was obtained from a man aged 45 to 65 with Graves' hyperthyroidism. The V and J genes are TRBV12-3 or TRBV12-4 and TRBJ2-1; unclear D gene. Sequencing input: blood. CDR3 DNA: TGTGCCAGCAGTTTAGGTCCTAGAACCGATGAGCAGTTCTTC. Translating gives CASSLGPRTDEQFF.